Given below is one TCR beta chain in context. Germline CDR1 KGHSH, CDR2 LQKENI. This CDR3 contains 15 residues. V lost 6 bases to trimming and J lost 5 bases; unmatched junction nucleotides: 7. The sample belongs to a study of T cell responses to AZD1222 COVID-19 vaccine. Sequencing was performed with immunoSEQ multiplex PCR; in TCRdb, only in-frame clones are kept and a portion is missing. This sample's table reports 150,000 or so clones. The chain carries TRBV18 and TRBJ1-4; 9 bases fit TRBD1. This TCR was sampled from an adult in good health. Sequenced input: peripheral blood. This CDR3 reads CASSQTGTGNEKLFF. The CDR3 region has the DNA TGTGCCAGCTCCCAAACCGGGACAGGGAATGAAAAACTGTTTTTT.